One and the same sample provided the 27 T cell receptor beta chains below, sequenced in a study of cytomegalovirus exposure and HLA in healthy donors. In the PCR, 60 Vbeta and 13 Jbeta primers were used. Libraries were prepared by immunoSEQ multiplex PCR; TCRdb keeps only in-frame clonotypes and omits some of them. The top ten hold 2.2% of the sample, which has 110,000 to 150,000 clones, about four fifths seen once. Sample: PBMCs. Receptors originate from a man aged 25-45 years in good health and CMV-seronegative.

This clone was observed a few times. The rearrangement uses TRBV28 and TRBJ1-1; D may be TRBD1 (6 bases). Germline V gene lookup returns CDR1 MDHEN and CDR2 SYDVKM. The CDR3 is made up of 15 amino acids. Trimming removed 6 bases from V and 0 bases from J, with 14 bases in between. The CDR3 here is CASRLGQPMNTEAFF. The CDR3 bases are TGTGCCAGCAGACTAGGACAGCCCATGAACACTGAAGCTTTCTTT.

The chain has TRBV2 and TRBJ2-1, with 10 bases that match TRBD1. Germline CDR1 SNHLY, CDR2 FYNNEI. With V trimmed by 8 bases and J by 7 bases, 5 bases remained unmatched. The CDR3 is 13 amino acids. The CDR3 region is CASWTGGVNEQFF. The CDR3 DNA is TGTGCCAGCTGGACAGGGGGTGTAAATGAGCAGTTCTTC.

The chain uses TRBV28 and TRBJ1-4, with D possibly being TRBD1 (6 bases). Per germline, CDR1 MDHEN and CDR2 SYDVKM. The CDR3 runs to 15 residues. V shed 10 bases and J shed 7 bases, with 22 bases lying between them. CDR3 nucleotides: TGTGCCACCATGGGGCAGGGGATAATGGGTGAAAAACTGTTTTTT. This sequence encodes CATMGQGIMGEKLFF.

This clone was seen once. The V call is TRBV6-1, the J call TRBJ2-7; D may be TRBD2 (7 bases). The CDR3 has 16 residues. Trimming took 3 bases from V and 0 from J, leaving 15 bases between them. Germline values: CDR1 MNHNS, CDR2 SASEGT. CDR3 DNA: TGTGCCAGCAGTGACGATTCAGGGGAGGGCTCCTACGAGCAGTACTTC. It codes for CASSDDSGEGSYEQYF.

As DNA, the CDR3 is TGTGCCAGTACCGAAGACAGGAGACGTTATGGCTACACCTTC. This codes for CASTEDRRRYGYTF. The J gene is TRBJ1-2, the V gene TRBV19; D possibly corresponds to TRBD1 (6 bases). Germline V gene data show CDR1 as LNHDA and CDR2 as SQIVND (reference sequence). Trimming shortened V by 7 bases and J by 5 bases, and 17 bases separated the two germline ends. CDR3 length equals 14 residues.

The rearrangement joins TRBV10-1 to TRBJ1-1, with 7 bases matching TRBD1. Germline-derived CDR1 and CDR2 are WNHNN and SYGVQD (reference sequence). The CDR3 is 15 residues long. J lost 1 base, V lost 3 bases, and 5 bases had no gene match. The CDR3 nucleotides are TGCGCCAGCAGTGACGGGACAGCCGGGAACACTGAAGCTTTCTTT. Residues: CASSDGTAGNTEAFF.

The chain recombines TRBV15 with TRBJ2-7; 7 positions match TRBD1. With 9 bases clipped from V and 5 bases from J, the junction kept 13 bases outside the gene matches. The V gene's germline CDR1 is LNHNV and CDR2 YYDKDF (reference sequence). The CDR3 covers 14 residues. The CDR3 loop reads CATGLTGPLHEQYF. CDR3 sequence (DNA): TGTGCCACGGGCTTGACAGGGCCTCTCCACGAGCAGTACTTC.

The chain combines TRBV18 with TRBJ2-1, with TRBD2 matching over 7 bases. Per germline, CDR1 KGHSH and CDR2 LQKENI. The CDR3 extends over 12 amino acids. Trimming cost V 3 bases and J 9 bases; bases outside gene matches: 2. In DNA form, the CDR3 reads TGTGCCAGCTCACCCCCTAGCGGTGAGCAGTTCTTC. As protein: CASSPPSGEQFF.

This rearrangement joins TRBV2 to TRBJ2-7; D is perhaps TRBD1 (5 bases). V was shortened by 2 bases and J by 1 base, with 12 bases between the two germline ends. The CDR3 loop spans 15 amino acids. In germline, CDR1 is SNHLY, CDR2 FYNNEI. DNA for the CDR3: TGTGCCAGCAGTGAAAGCCAGGGCGGATCCTACGAGCAGTACTTC. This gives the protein CASSESQGGSYEQYF.

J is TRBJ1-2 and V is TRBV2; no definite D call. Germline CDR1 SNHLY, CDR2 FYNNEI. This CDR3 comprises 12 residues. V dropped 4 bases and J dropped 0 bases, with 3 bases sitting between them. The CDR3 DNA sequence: TGTGCCAGCAGTGCAGCTAACTATGGCTACACCTTC. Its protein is CASSAANYGYTF.

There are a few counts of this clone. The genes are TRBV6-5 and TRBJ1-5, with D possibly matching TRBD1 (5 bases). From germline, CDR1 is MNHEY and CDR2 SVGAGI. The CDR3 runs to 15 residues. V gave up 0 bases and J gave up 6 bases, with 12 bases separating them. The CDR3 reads CASSYSATGPQPQHF. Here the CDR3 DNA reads TGTGCCAGCAGTTACTCTGCAACAGGACCTCAGCCCCAGCATTTT.

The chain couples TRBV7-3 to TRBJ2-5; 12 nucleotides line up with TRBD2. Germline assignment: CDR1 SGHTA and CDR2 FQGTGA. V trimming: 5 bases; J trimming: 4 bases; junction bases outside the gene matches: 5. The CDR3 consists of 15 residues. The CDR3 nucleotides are TGTGCCAGCAGCCCGACTAGCGGGAGTAGAGAGACCCAGTACTTC. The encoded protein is CASSPTSGSRETQYF.

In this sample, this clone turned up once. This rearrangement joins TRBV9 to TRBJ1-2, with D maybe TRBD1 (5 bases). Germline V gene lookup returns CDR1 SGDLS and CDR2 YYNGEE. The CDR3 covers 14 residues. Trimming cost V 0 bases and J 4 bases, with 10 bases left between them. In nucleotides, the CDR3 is TGTGCCAGCAGCGTAGAGGGGAATGGCTATGGCTACACCTTC. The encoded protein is CASSVEGNGYGYTF.

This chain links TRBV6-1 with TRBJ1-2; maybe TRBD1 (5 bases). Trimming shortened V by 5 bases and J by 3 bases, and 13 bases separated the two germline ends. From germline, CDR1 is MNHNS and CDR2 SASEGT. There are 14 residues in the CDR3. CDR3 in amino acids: CASSLDGAYYGYTF. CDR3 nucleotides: TGTGCCAGCAGTTTAGATGGGGCGTACTATGGCTACACCTTC.

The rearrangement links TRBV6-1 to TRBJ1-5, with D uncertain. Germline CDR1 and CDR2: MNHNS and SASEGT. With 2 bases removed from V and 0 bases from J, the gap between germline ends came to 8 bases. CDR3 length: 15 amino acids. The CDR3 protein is CASSEQTLSNQPQHF. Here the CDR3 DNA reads TGTGCCAGCAGTGAACAGACTCTTAGCAATCAGCCCCAGCATTTT.

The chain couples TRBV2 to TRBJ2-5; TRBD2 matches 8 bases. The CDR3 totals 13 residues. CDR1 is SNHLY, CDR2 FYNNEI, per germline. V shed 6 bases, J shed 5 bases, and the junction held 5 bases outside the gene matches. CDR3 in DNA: TGTGCCAGCAGGACGGGGGGGCACGAGACCCAGTACTTC. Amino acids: CASRTGGHETQYF.

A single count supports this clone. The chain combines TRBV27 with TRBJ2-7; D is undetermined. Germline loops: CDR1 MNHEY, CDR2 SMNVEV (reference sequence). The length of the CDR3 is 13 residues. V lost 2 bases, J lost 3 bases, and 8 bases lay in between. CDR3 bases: TGTGCCAGCAGTTTAAAATCCCACTACGAGCAGTACTTC. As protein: CASSLKSHYEQYF.

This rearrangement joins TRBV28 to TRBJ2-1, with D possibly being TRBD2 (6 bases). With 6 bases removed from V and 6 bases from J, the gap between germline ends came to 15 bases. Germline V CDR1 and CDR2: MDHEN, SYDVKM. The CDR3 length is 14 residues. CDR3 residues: CASRETSGGNEQFF. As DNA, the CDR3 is TGTGCCAGCAGGGAGACTAGTGGTGGCAATGAGCAGTTCTTC. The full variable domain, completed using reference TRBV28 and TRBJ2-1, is DVKVTQSSRYLVKRTGEKVFLECVQDMDHENMFWYRQDPGLGLRLIYFSYDVKMKEKGDIPEGYSVSREKKERFSLILESASTNQTSMYLCASRETSGGNEQFFGPGTRLTVL.

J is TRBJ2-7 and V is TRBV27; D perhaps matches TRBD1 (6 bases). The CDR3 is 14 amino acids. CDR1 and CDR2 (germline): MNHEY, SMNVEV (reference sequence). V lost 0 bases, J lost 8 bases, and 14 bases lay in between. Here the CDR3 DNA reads TGTGCCAGCAGTTTATCGATAATCACAGGGAAGCAGTACTTC. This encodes CASSLSIITGKQYF.

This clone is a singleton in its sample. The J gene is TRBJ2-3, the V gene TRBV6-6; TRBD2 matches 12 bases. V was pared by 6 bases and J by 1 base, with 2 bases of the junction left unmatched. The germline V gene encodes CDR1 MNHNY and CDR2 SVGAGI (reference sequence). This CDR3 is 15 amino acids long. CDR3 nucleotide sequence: TGTGCCAGCAGCCGACTAGCGGGGGGCACAGATACGCAGTATTTT. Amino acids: CASSRLAGGTDTQYF.

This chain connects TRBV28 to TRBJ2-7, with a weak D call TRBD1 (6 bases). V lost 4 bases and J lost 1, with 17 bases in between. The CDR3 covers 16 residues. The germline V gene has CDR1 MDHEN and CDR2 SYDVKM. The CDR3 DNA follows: TGTGCCAGCAGTTGGACAGAGGTCCGTGGGTCCTACGAGCAGTACTTC. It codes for CASSWTEVRGSYEQYF.

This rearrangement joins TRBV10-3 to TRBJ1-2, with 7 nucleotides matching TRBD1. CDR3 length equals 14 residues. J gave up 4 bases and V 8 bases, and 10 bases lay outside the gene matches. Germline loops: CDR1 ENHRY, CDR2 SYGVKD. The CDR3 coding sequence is TGTGCCATCGGGAGACAGGGCGCGGGCTATGGCTACACCTTC. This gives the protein CAIGRQGAGYGYTF.

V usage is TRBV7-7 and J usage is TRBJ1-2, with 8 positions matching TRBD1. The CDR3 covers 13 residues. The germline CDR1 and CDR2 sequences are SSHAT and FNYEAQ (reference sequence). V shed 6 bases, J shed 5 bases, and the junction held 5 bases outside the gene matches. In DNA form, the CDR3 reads TGTGCCAGCAGTTACAGGGGGGCGTATGGCTACACCTTC. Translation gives CASSYRGAYGYTF.

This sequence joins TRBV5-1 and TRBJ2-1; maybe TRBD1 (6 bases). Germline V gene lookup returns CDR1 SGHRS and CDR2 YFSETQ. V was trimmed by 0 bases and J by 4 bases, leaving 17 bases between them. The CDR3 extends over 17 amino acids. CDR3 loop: CASSLGKRDTTYNEQFF. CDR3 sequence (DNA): TGCGCCAGCAGCTTGGGGAAACGGGACACCACGTACAATGAGCAGTTCTTC.

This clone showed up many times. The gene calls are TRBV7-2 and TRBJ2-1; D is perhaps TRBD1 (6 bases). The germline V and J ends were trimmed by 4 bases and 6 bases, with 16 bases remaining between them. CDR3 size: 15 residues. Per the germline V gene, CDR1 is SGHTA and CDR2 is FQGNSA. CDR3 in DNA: TGTGCCAGCAGCTCTAGAGGGGGTCGCGCCAATGAGCAGTTCTTC. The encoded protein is CASSSRGGRANEQFF.

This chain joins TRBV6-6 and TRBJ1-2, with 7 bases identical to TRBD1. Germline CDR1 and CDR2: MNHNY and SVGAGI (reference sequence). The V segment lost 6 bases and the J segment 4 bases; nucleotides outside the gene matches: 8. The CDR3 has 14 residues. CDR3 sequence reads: CASSSGTDIYGYTF. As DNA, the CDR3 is TGTGCCAGCAGCTCCGGGACAGATATCTATGGCTACACCTTC.

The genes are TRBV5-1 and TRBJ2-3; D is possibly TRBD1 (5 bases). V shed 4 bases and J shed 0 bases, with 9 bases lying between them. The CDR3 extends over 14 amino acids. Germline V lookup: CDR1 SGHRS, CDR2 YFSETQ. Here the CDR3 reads CASSLRQSTDTQYF. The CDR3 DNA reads TGCGCCAGCAGCCTACGACAGAGCACAGATACGCAGTATTTT.